The 29 T cell receptor beta chains below were found in one sample sequenced in a study of sequential checkpoint blockade in melanoma (dated 2019 in TCRdb). The library was made by the immunoSEQ multiplex PCR assay. Here the immuneACCESS table is served through TCRdb, limited to in-frame sequences with V and J called. Missing clones are a known gap in these copies; in checked studies unresolved V genes cover under half, and the rest lacks a known reason. Here the sample has about 4,400 clones; less than 25% occur a single time. The top ten clonotypes cover 3.5% to 4.5% of the sample. What the treatment or condition label conveys for this sample: randomized to nivolumab then ipilimumab (arm A) or the reverse (arm B). The source was tumor tissue (inferred from file names), collected from a patient given nivolumab and ipilimumab in sequence. These receptors originate from a human donor with melanoma.

This clone appeared a few times. This chain uses TRBV28 with TRBJ2-1; TRBD2 might be the D (5 bases). The ends were cut back, 7 bases at V and 1 base at J, with 11 bases in the middle. Germline lookup yields CDR1 MDHEN and CDR2 SYDVKM. The CDR3 has 14 amino acids. Written as DNA, the CDR3 is TGTGCCAGCACCAACACGGGATCCTACAATGAGCAGTTCTTC. Protein: CASTNTGSYNEQFF.

The rearrangement uses TRBV6-8 and TRBJ2-3, with a tentative D call TRBD2 (6 bases). Germline values: CDR1 MNHGY, CDR2 SAAAGT. The CDR3 totals 14 residues. Trimming pared 5 bases from V and 2 bases from J, leaving 11 bases between. CDR3 sequence reads: CASSAGYATDTQYF. CDR3 DNA: TGTGCCAGCAGTGCGGGATATGCCACAGATACGCAGTATTTT.

By sample share, this clone is medium-sized. V is TRBV6-8 and J is TRBJ1-2, with 7 bases identical to TRBD1. The CDR3 sequence is 14 residues long. CDR1 MNHGY and CDR2 SAAAGT come from the germline V gene. The V gene end was trimmed by 0 bases and the J gene end by 7 bases; junction bases not matched to a gene: 5. The CDR3 region has the DNA TGTGCCAGCAGTTACTCCAGGCCAGGGGGTGGCTACACCTTC. Translating gives CASSYSRPGGGYTF.

The chain combines TRBV6-8 with TRBJ2-7; TRBD2 matches at 9 bases. Germline CDR1 MNHGY, CDR2 SAAAGT. The CDR3 sequence is 15 residues long. With 6 bases clipped from V and 0 bases from J, the junction kept 6 bases outside the gene matches. CDR3 protein: CASSFSGGVSYEQYF. DNA of the CDR3: TGTGCCAGCAGCTTTAGCGGGGGCGTCTCCTACGAGCAGTACTTC.

A few counts support this clone. The chain carries TRBV21-1 and TRBJ2-5; the table's D gene call, TRBD2, was not cross checked with the DNA. TRBV21-1 is a pseudogene segment. This CDR3 has 12 amino acids. The CDR3 nucleotides are TGTGCCAGCAGTTTAGCGGGTGAGACCCAGTACTTC. Its translation: CASSLAGETQYF.

Ten or more counts support this clone. This chain connects TRBV11-3 to TRBJ1-1; 7 positions agree with TRBD1. CDR1 is SGHNT and CDR2 is YENEEA in the germline V gene. There are 14 residues in the CDR3. After removal of 4 bases from V and 2 bases from J, the junction contained 4 bases not matched to a gene. This CDR3 is CASSSQGTNTEAFF. CDR3 in DNA: TGTGCCAGCAGCTCACAGGGGACCAACACTGAAGCTTTCTTT. The variable domain in full, with the rest retrieved from reference TRBV11-3 and TRBJ1-1, is EAGVVQSPRYKIIEKKQPVAFWCNPISGHNTLYWYLQNLGQGPELLIRYENEEAVDDSQLPKDRFSAERLKGVDSTLKIQPAELGDSAVYLCASSSQGTNTEAFFGQGTRLTVV.

Many counts were recorded for this clone. The chain is built from TRBV11-3 and TRBJ1-5, with D tentatively TRBD1 (5 bases). The CDR3 spans 16 residues. Germline V gene sequence: CDR1 SGHNT, CDR2 YENEEA. The germline V and J ends were trimmed by 6 bases and 4 bases, with 19 bases remaining between them. CDR3 sequence: CASRSSRDGWNQPQHF. In nucleotides, the CDR3 is TGTGCCAGCAGGTCTTCGCGGGACGGATGGAATCAGCCCCAGCATTTT.

This clone has only a few counts. V gene TRBV6-8 combines with J gene TRBJ1-6; 9 bases are a match to TRBD1. Losses at the gene ends were 10 bases for V and 7 bases for J; bases not matched to a gene: 8. Germline V CDR1 and CDR2: MNHGY, SAAAGT. The CDR3 sequence is 14 residues long. CDR3: CATTRGTGNSPLHF. CDR3 sequence (DNA): TGTGCCACCACAAGAGGGACAGGGAATTCACCCCTCCACTTT.

This clone was detected many times. The gene calls are TRBV6-8 and TRBJ2-1, with 7 bases aligning to TRBD2. Germline V CDR1 and CDR2: MNHGY, SAAAGT. The length of the CDR3 is 16 residues. Trimming at V came to 5 bases and at J to 4 bases, leaving 11 bases not matched to a gene. In nucleotides, the CDR3 is TGTGCCAGCAGTGACGGGCAGCGGGGCCTGTACAATGAGCAGTTCTTC. Its protein product is CASSDGQRGLYNEQFF.

This clone was counted only a few times. The chain recombines TRBV28 with TRBJ2-5; 13 bases are shared with TRBD2. The CDR3 consists of 16 residues. The junction had 6 bases not matched to a gene; V was cut back by 3 bases and J by 5 bases. The V gene's germline CDR1 is MDHEN and CDR2 SYDVKM. In DNA, the CDR3 is TGTGCCAGCAGTTTGCCTGGGACTAGCGGGGCGGAGACCCAGTACTTC. It yields the protein CASSLPGTSGAETQYF. Variable domain in full (rest from reference TRBV28 and TRBJ2-5): DVKVTQSSRYLVKRTGEKVFLECVQDMDHENMFWYRQDPGLGLRLIYFSYDVKMKEKGDIPEGYSVSREKKERFSLILESASTNQTSMYLCASSLPGTSGAETQYFGPGTRLLVL.

This sequence joins TRBV15 and TRBJ2-7, with D unclear. This CDR3 is built from 15 residues. The V and J ends lost 0 bases and 4 bases respectively, with 13 bases between them. Germline CDR1 reads LNHNV; CDR2 reads YYDKDF (reference sequence). Written as DNA, the CDR3 is TGTGCCACCAGCAGAGATCGATGGCTTGGGTACGAGCAGTACTTC. This sequence encodes CATSRDRWLGYEQYF.

The V call is TRBV6-8, the J call TRBJ2-6; D not certain. V lost 6 bases and J 2 bases, leaving 14 bases between the germline ends. The germline V gene has CDR1 MNHGY and CDR2 SAAAGT. The CDR3 has 16 residues. CDR3 sequence (DNA): TGTGCCAGCAGCTCCCAGGAGAATGCTGGGGCCAACGTCCTGACTTTC. Amino acids: CASSSQENAGANVLTF.

Ten or more counts support this clone. CDR3 amino acids: CASSEVRGGTDTQYF. The CDR3 coding sequence is TGTGCCAGCAGTGAAGTGAGGGGGGGCACAGATACGCAGTATTTT. This rearrangement joins TRBV6-1 to TRBJ2-3; perhaps D is TRBD1 or TRBD2 (6 bases each). The V end lost 1 base, the J end lost 1 base, and 9 bases lay between the germline ends. Germline V gene lookup returns CDR1 MNHNS and CDR2 SASEGT. The CDR3 is made up of 15 amino acids.

This clone has ten or more counts. The chain carries TRBV11-3 and TRBJ1-1, with TRBD1 matching 8 bases. Losses at the gene ends were 4 bases for V and 3 bases for J; bases not matched to a gene: 7. The CDR3 runs 15 residues. CDR1 is SGHNT and CDR2 is YENEEA in the germline V gene. CDR3 DNA: TGTGCCAGCAGCTCGCAGGGGGCAAGGTACACTGAAGCTTTCTTT. Its protein product is CASSSQGARYTEAFF. Filled out from reference TRBV11-3 and TRBJ1-1, the complete variable domain reads EAGVVQSPRYKIIEKKQPVAFWCNPISGHNTLYWYLQNLGQGPELLIRYENEEAVDDSQLPKDRFSAERLKGVDSTLKIQPAELGDSAVYLCASSSQGARYTEAFFGQGTRLTVV.

This clone was observed at least ten times. The J gene is TRBJ2-5, the V gene TRBV11-3; 7 nucleotides match TRBD1. The trim removed 5 bases at V and 4 bases at J, leaving 10 bases unmatched. The CDR3 has 15 amino acids. Germline V gene sequence: CDR1 SGHNT, CDR2 YENEEA. The CDR3 DNA reads TGTGCCAGCAGCCAAAACAGGGGCGGGCTAGAGACCCAGTACTTC. Translated, it gives CASSQNRGGLETQYF.

There are many counts of this clone. This chain connects TRBV11-3 to TRBJ2-5, with TRBD2 identical over 11 bases. The CDR3 length is 18 residues. V dropped 5 bases and J dropped 1; count of bases not matched to a gene: 12. The germline CDR1 and CDR2 sequences are SGHNT and YENEEA. The CDR3 region is CASSPGNPGTSGQETQYF. Here the CDR3 DNA reads TGTGCCAGCAGCCCAGGGAACCCCGGGACTAGCGGCCAAGAGACCCAGTACTTC.

The chain is built from TRBV15 and TRBJ1-1; D is unclear. This CDR3 comprises 15 residues. Germline V gene sequence: CDR1 LNHNV, CDR2 YYDKDF (reference sequence). V lost 5 bases and J lost 9, with 22 bases in between. This CDR3 reads CATSRQLRDPSQAFF. CDR3 coding DNA: TGTGCCACCAGCCGACAACTACGGGATCCAAGCCAAGCTTTCTTT.

J is TRBJ2-1 and V is TRBV5-1; the D gene is possibly TRBD2 (6 bases). With 0 bases removed from V and 6 bases from J, the gap between germline ends came to 19 bases. The germline V gene encodes CDR1 SGHRS and CDR2 YFSETQ. The CDR3 totals 17 residues. The CDR3: CASSLALAGMAGNEQFF. CDR3 coding DNA: TGCGCCAGCAGCTTGGCCCTCGCGGGGATGGCAGGCAATGAGCAGTTCTTC. The full variable domain, its missing parts supplied by reference TRBV5-1 and TRBJ2-1, is KAGVTQTPRYLIKTRGQQVTLSCSPISGHRSVSWYQQTPGQGLQFLFEYFSETQRNKGNFPGRFSGRQFSNSRSEMNVSTLELGDSALYLCASSLALAGMAGNEQFFGPGTRLTVL.

This clone ranks as medium-sized. The rearrangement joins TRBV9 to TRBJ1-6; D ambiguous. The germline CDR1 and CDR2 sequences are SGDLS and YYNGEE. The CDR3 length is 15 residues. The germline V and J ends were trimmed by 3 bases and 3 bases, with 10 bases remaining between them. CDR3 loop: CASSGAAGYNSPLHF. CDR3 bases: TGTGCCAGCAGCGGGGCGGCGGGCTATAATTCACCCCTCCACTTT.

The chain joins TRBV5-1 to TRBJ1-3, with a possible D match to TRBD1 (5 bases). CDR3 size: 16 residues. Looked up from germline, CDR1 is SGHRS and CDR2 is YFSETQ. V dropped 5 bases and J dropped 2 bases, with 17 bases sitting between them. The CDR3 DNA reads TGCGCCAGCAGAGAAGGGGACCGGATCGCTGGAAACACCATATATTTT. The encoded protein is CASREGDRIAGNTIYF.

By proportion, this clone is medium-sized (0.01 to 0.1%). V is TRBV11-3 and J is TRBJ2-5, with D possibly being TRBD2 (5 bases). Germline CDR1 SGHNT, CDR2 YENEEA. The V end was cut by 3 bases, the J end by 5 bases, with 13 bases between. The CDR3 is 14 residues long. CDR3: CASSLESSSETQYF. In DNA form, the CDR3 reads TGTGCCAGCAGCTTGGAGTCTAGCTCGGAGACCCAGTACTTC.

The rearrangement uses TRBV5-1 and TRBJ1-3, with no clear D. From germline, CDR1 is SGHRS and CDR2 YFSETQ. The CDR3 covers 15 residues. Trimming took 7 bases from V and 0 from J, leaving 14 bases between them. This CDR3 is CASRIDRNSGNTIYF. The CDR3 DNA is TGCGCCAGCCGAATCGACCGTAACTCTGGAAACACCATATATTTT.

This clone has at least ten counts. CDR3 DNA: TGTGCCAGCAGCGACCACCCTGCTTCATATGGCTACACCTTC. As protein: CASSDHPASYGYTF. The V call is TRBV9, the J call TRBJ1-2; no firm D call. The CDR3 covers 14 residues. Germline V lookup: CDR1 SGDLS, CDR2 YYNGEE. Trimming shortened V by 3 bases and J by 5 bases, and 14 bases separated the two germline ends.

This clone is medium-sized (0.01 to 0.1%) by share. This chain connects TRBV11-3 to TRBJ2-2, with D possibly being TRBD1 or TRBD2 (5 bases each). Per the germline V gene, CDR1 is SGHNT and CDR2 is YENEEA. Trimming took off 3 bases at V and 5 bases at J, with 10 bases between the two ends. The CDR3 has 14 amino acids. CDR3 DNA: TGTGCCAGCAGCTTTTTCAGGGAGACCGGGGAGCTGTTTTTT. Translation gives CASSFFRETGELFF.

The rearrangement links TRBV28 to TRBJ1-1; possible D gene TRBD1, 6 bases. This CDR3 contains 15 residues. The V end lost 7 bases, the J end lost 6 bases, and 21 bases lay between the germline ends. The germline V gene has CDR1 MDHEN and CDR2 SYDVKM. The CDR3 spells CASKSRGPWGAEAFF. CDR3 nucleotides: TGTGCCAGCAAAAGCCGGGGGCCCTGGGGGGCTGAAGCTTTCTTT. The whole variable domain, filled in from reference TRBV28 and TRBJ1-1, reads DVKVTQSSRYLVKRTGEKVFLECVQDMDHENMFWYRQDPGLGLRLIYFSYDVKMKEKGDIPEGYSVSREKKERFSLILESASTNQTSMYLCASKSRGPWGAEAFFGQGTRLTVV.

This chain joins TRBV6-8 and TRBJ2-3; D is unresolved. Germline-derived CDR1 and CDR2 are MNHGY and SAAAGT. Trimming removed 5 bases at V and 2 bases at J, with 11 bases between. This CDR3 is built from 14 residues. CDR3 protein: CASSAPGHTDTQYF. CDR3 DNA sequence: TGTGCCAGCAGTGCCCCCGGCCACACAGATACGCAGTATTTT.

This chain joins TRBV6-8 and TRBJ2-1, with TRBD2 matching over 8 bases. The CDR3 is made up of 16 amino acids. Germline V lookup: CDR1 MNHGY, CDR2 SAAAGT. The J segment lost 0 bases and the V segment lost 1 base, leaving 2 bases of the junction unmatched. The CDR3 loop reads CASSYFAGGSYNEQFF. The CDR3 DNA sequence: TGTGCCAGCAGTTACTTTGCGGGAGGCTCCTACAATGAGCAGTTCTTC.

This clone showed up many times. The gene calls are TRBV11-3 and TRBJ1-2; D not resolved. Germline V gene data show CDR1 as SGHNT and CDR2 as YENEEA. The CDR3 contains 14 residues. V was trimmed by 0 bases and J by 5 bases, leaving 10 bases between them. CDR3 in DNA: TGTGCCAGCAGCTTAGAACTGTTTCAGTATGGCTACACCTTC. Residues: CASSLELFQYGYTF.

By share, this clone counts as medium-sized. The V call is TRBV11-3, the J call TRBJ2-7, with D possibly matching TRBD2 (7 bases). Germline-derived CDR1 and CDR2 are SGHNT and YENEEA. Between the trimmed V and J ends, which lost 1 base and 2 bases, there was a span of 21 bases. The CDR3 consists of 18 residues. The CDR3 sequence is CASSLVMAYGGRPYEQYF. Written as DNA, the CDR3 is TGTGCCAGCAGCTTAGTGATGGCATACGGGGGGCGACCCTACGAGCAGTACTTC.